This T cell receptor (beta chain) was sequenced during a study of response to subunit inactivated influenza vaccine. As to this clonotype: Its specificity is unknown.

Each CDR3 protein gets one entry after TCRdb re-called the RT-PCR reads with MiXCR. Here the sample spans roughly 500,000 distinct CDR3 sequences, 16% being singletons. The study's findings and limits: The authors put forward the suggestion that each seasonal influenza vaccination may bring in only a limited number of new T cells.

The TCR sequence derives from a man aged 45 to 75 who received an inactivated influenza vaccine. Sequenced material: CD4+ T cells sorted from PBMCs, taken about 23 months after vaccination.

CDR3 sequence: CASSGLPLTYEQYF. The CDR3 nucleotides are TGTGCCAGCAGCGGACTTCCTCTTACCTACGAGCAGTACTTC. The V call is TRBV6-2 or TRBV6-3, the J call TRBJ2-7; D possibly corresponds to TRBD2 (5 bases). Germline CDR1 reads MNHEY; CDR2 reads SVGEGT. Trimming removed 6 bases at V and 2 bases at J, with 14 bases between. The CDR3 spans 14 residues.